This TCR beta chain appears in the sequencing data of a study of CD8+CD57+ T cells in acquired aplastic anemia. Study context: The average for DNA from sorted CD4+ and CD8+ cells was 3 to 3.5 ug.

Points on this clonotype: Its target is not known.

Whole-study findings and limits: Patients did not significantly differ from controls in CD8+ Simpson's diversity.

Profiling that covered TCR beta VDJ and CDR3 relied on genomic DNA as its template. TCRdb reanalysed the reads using MiXCR and keeps one entry per CDR3 protein. The table includes approximately 200,000 distinct CDR3 sequences, around 65% detected once. Trimming at V came to 4 bases and at J to 2 bases, leaving 8 bases not matched to a gene. Per the germline V gene, CDR1 is SGHVS and CDR2 is FNYEAQ. There are 17 residues in the CDR3. The V call is TRBV7-6, the J call TRBJ2-3; 11 bases agree with TRBD2. Sequenced: sorted CD4+, CD8+, or CD8+CD57+ T cells (not recorded which) from PBMCs. The receptor comes from a human donor with severe aplastic anemia or a healthy control (not recorded which). CDR3 residues: CASSSSGTSGFTDTQYF. The CDR3, as DNA: TGTGCCAGCAGCTCCTCCGGGACTAGCGGATTCACAGATACGCAGTATTTT.